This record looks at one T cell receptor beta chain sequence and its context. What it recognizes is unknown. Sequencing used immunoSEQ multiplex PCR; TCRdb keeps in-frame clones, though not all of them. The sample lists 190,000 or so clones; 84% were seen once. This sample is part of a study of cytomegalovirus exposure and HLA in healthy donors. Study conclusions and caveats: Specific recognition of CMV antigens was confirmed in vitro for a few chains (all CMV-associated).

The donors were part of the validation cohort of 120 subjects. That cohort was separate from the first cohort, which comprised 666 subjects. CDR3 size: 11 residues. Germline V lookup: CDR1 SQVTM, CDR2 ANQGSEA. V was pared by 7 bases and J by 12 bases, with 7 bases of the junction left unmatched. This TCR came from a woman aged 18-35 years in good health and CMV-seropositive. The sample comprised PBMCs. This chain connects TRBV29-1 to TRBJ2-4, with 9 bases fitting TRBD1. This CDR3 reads CSARQGVAQYF. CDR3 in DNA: TGCAGCGCCCGACAGGGGGTTGCTCAGTACTTC.